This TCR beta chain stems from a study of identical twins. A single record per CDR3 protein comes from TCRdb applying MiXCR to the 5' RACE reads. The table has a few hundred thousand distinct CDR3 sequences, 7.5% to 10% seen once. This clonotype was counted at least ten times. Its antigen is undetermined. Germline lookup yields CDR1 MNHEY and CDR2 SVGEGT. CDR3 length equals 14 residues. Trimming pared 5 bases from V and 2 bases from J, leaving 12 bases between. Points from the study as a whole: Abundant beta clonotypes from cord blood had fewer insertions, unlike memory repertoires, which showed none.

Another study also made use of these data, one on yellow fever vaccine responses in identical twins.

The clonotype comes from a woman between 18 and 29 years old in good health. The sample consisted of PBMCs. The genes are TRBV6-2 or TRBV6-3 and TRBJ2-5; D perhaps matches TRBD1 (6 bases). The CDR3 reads CASSQRQGQETQYF. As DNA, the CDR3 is TGTGCCAGCAGTCAACGCCAGGGGCAAGAGACCCAGTACTTC.